Each of the 31 T cell receptor beta chains below was sequenced from the same sample in a study of T and B cells in COVID-19 patients. TRB rearrangements were amplified by multiplex PCR with BIOMED2 TRB-A/B primers. MiXCR, run by TCRdb on the multiplex PCR reads, gives a single entry per CDR3 protein. The sample has 7,500 to 9,500 distinct CDR3 sequences, 30% to 40% seen once. From blood, about 250-500 ng of genomic DNA served as TRB template. Material for sequencing was blood. The source of these receptors is a human donor who had recovered from COVID-19.

This clonotype is classed as medium-sized (0.01 to 0.1%). This chain connects TRBV19 to TRBJ2-2; D unclear. This CDR3 contains 16 residues. V was shortened by 3 bases and J by 0 bases, with 11 bases between the two germline ends. Germline V gene lookup returns CDR1 LNHDA and CDR2 SQIVND (reference sequence). The DNA of the CDR3 is TGTGCCAGTAGTATTTTGGGGTCCGCGAACACCGGGGAGCTGTTTTTT. Its translation is CASSILGSANTGELFF.

This clonotype was detected a few times. CDR3 amino acids: CSAREGITEQFF. CDR3 nucleotide sequence: TGCAGTGCTAGAGAGGGGATTACTGAGCAGTTCTTC. The chain couples TRBV20-1 to TRBJ2-1; D unresolved. The length of the CDR3 is 12 residues. V was pared by 0 bases and J by 9 bases, with 9 bases between. Germline V lookup: CDR1 DFQATT, CDR2 SNEGSKA (reference sequence).

This chain connects TRBV20-1 to TRBJ2-3, with D unclear. V was trimmed by 5 bases and J by 8 bases, leaving 8 bases between them. The CDR3 has 10 residues. CDR1 and CDR2 (germline): DFQATT, SNEGSKA (reference sequence). CDR3 nucleotides: TGCAGTGCTGGTCGGGTTACGCAGTATTTT. Protein sequence: CSAGRVTQYF.

In this sample, this clonotype turned up a few times. The chain uses TRBV5-6 and TRBJ2-5, with a possible D match to TRBD2 (6 bases). The germline V gene has CDR1 SGHDT and CDR2 YYEEEE. V gave up 0 bases and J gave up 5 bases, with 20 bases separating them. This CDR3 contains 17 residues. Here the CDR3 reads CASSLGGGARSTETQYF. As DNA, the CDR3 is TGTGCCAGCAGCTTGGGAGGAGGGGCTAGGTCCACGGAGACCCAGTACTTC.

The genes are TRBV5-1 and TRBJ2-7; TRBD2 matches at 8 bases. With 3 bases clipped from V and 3 bases from J, the junction kept 8 bases outside the gene matches. The germline V gene encodes CDR1 SGHRS and CDR2 YFSETQ. This CDR3 region has 15 residues. The CDR3: CASSSSGGEIYEQYF. The CDR3 DNA reads as TGCGCCAGCAGCTCAAGCGGGGGAGAAATCTACGAGCAGTACTTC.

This clonotype showed up just a few times. CDR3 sequence reads: CASSSSGGAGETQYF. The CDR3 DNA is TGTGCCAGCAGTTCTAGCGGGGGGGCCGGAGAGACCCAGTACTTC. V is TRBV5-6 and J is TRBJ2-5; 12 bases match TRBD2. From germline, CDR1 is SGHDT and CDR2 YYEEEE. Unmatched junction bases numbered 6, after V lost 5 bases and J lost 4 bases. The CDR3 length is 15 residues.

This chain connects TRBV7-9 to TRBJ2-7; D unclear. The CDR3 covers 14 residues. Germline V lookup: CDR1 SEHNR, CDR2 FQNEAQ (reference sequence). The V gene lost 5 bases and the J gene lost 2 bases, with 13 bases spanning the gap. CDR3 DNA sequence: TGTGCCAGCAGCAACCTTGACAATCCCTACGAGCAGTACTTC. This translates into CASSNLDNPYEQYF.

The chain recombines TRBV10-3 with TRBJ1-2, with a tentative D call TRBD1 (6 bases). The V and J ends lost 0 bases and 8 bases respectively, with 22 bases between them. The CDR3 is made up of 17 amino acids. CDR1 is ENHRY and CDR2 is SYGVKD in the germline V gene. CDR3 protein: CAISESYLLTGSHGYTF. CDR3 DNA: TGTGCCATCAGTGAGTCATATCTACTGACAGGATCTCACGGCTACACCTTC.

Sample share makes this clonotype medium-sized. For the CDR3, the DNA is TGTGCCACCAGCAGAGATTATAGTTTACGACAGGGAAGTGCAACTAATGAAAAACTGTTTTTT. It encodes CATSRDYSLRQGSATNEKLFF. The chain links TRBV15 to TRBJ1-4; TRBD1 matches at 7 bases. V was clipped by 0 bases and J by 0 bases; unmatched bases: 16. The germline CDR1 and CDR2 sequences are LNHNV and YYDKDF (reference sequence). The CDR3 is 21 amino acids.

This clonotype is judged medium-sized. The chain combines TRBV6-1 with TRBJ2-3; 8 bases map to TRBD1. Looked up from germline, CDR1 is MNHNS and CDR2 is SASEGT. The J segment lost 3 bases and the V segment lost 10 bases, leaving 6 bases of the junction unmatched. This CDR3 region has 13 residues. The CDR3 nucleotides read TGTGCCACCGTGGACAGGGTTACAGATACGCAGTATTTT. Translated: CATVDRVTDTQYF.

The chain combines TRBV6-1 with TRBJ1-5; 7 nucleotides align to TRBD1. Germline V gene sequence: CDR1 MNHNS, CDR2 SASEGT. This CDR3 has 15 amino acids. V shed 0 bases and J 3 bases; nucleotides not matched to a gene: 2. DNA of the CDR3: TGTGCCAGCAGTGAAGCAGGGGGCGCCAATCAGCCCCAGCATTTT. It codes for CASSEAGGANQPQHF.

This clonotype was seen a handful of times. The V and J genes are TRBV6-5 and TRBJ2-7; 8 bases agree with TRBD1. This CDR3 region has 18 residues. CDR1 and CDR2 (germline): MNHEY, SVGAGI. V shed 3 bases, J shed 0 bases, and the junction held 13 bases outside the gene matches. The DNA for the CDR3 is TGTGCCAGCAGTTATTCCCCTCCCGGGACAGGAAGCTCCTACGAGCAGTACTTC. It specifies CASSYSPPGTGSSYEQYF.

By share, this clonotype ranks as medium-sized. CDR3 protein: CASSAFGRGGTDTQYF. The CDR3 bases are TGTGCCAGTAGCGCCTTCGGGCGGGGGGGCACAGATACGCAGTATTTT. V and J are TRBV19 and TRBJ2-3; the match to TRBD2 covers 8 bases. The CDR3 contains 16 residues. V lost 6 bases, J lost 1 base, and 9 bases stayed unmatched. Germline V CDR1 and CDR2: LNHDA, SQIVND (reference sequence).

The chain has TRBV12-3 or TRBV12-4 and TRBJ2-7; 13 bases are a match to TRBD2. CDR3 size: 13 residues. Trimming took 5 bases from V and 12 from J; bases not matched to a gene: 7. The CDR3, as DNA: TGTGCCAGCAGTCTCGGGACTAGCGGGGACTCGTACTTC. This codes for CASSLGTSGDSYF.

This clonotype was observed a single time. This chain uses TRBV7-9 with TRBJ1-1, with D tentatively TRBD1 (6 bases). V lost 5 bases and J lost 4, with 14 bases in between. The germline V gene has CDR1 SEHNR and CDR2 FQNEAQ (reference sequence). The CDR3 length is 14 residues. The CDR3 DNA is TGTGCCAGCAGCCCGAGGGCGGGGGCCACTGAAGCTTTCTTT. This sequence encodes CASSPRAGATEAFF.

This clonotype rates as medium-sized. The chain couples TRBV15 to TRBJ2-2; D is perhaps TRBD1 (5 bases). Trimming pared 0 bases from V and 7 bases from J, leaving 6 bases between. This CDR3 has 13 amino acids. From germline, CDR1 is LNHNV and CDR2 YYDKDF (reference sequence). The CDR3 DNA follows: TGTGCCACCAGCAGAGAAGGGGTCGGGGAGCTGTTTTTT. Translated: CATSREGVGELFF.

In its sample, this clonotype ranks as medium-sized. The chain joins TRBV29-1 to TRBJ1-1, with unresolved D. Deletions cut 3 bases from V and 0 bases from J, with 11 bases between. The CDR3 sequence is 14 residues long. The germline gives CDR1 SQVTM, CDR2 ANQGSEA. CDR3: CSVDLWLLNTEAFF. The CDR3, as DNA: TGCAGCGTTGACCTGTGGCTGTTGAACACTGAAGCTTTCTTT.

This clonotype was found a few times. This chain connects TRBV5-1 to TRBJ1-2; D call uncertain. The V and J ends lost 0 bases and 6 bases respectively, with 15 bases between them. This CDR3 has 15 residues. Per germline, CDR1 SGHRS and CDR2 YFSETQ. The chain's CDR3 is CASSLASAPMNGYTF. The CDR3 nucleotides read TGCGCCAGCAGCTTGGCTTCGGCCCCAATGAATGGCTACACCTTC.

This sequence joins TRBV14 and TRBJ2-7; either TRBD1 or TRBD2 may supply D (5 bases each). V lost 2 bases, J lost 7 bases, and 15 bases lay in between. The CDR3 sequence is 14 residues long. The V gene's germline CDR1 is SGHDN and CDR2 FVKESK. The CDR3 loop reads CASSQYPGTWEQYF. For the CDR3, the DNA is TGTGCCAGCAGCCAATACCCAGGGACGTGGGAGCAGTACTTC. Looking up the rest from reference TRBV14 and TRBJ2-7 gives the full variable domain: EAGVTQFPSHSVIEKGQTVTLRCDPISGHDNLYWYRRVMGKEIKFLLHFVKESKQDESGMPNNRFLAERTGGTYSTLKVQPAELEDSGVYFCASSQYPGTWEQYFGPGTRLTVT.

V is TRBV6-5 and J is TRBJ1-2; TRBD1 matches 8 bases. The trim removed 7 bases at V and 4 bases at J, leaving 5 bases unmatched. The CDR3 is 13 amino acids. Germline V gene data show CDR1 as MNHEY and CDR2 as SVGAGI. Here the CDR3 reads CASTRTGPYGYTF. CDR3 nucleotide sequence: TGTGCCAGCACCCGGACAGGGCCCTATGGCTACACCTTC.

This clonotype occurred a few times. The V gene is TRBV18, the J gene TRBJ1-2; 10 positions agree with TRBD1. The CDR3 spans 19 residues. The ends lost 5 bases at V and 5 bases at J; junction bases unmatched: 20. Germline-derived CDR1 and CDR2 are KGHSH and LQKENI. The CDR3 sequence is CASSRTTTGGLVGQYGYTF. CDR3 in DNA: TGTGCCAGCTCAAGAACCACGACAGGGGGCCTGGTCGGGCAGTATGGCTACACCTTC.

This clonotype ranks as medium-sized. In nucleotides, the CDR3 is TGTGCCAGCAGTTTACCGTCTAACACCATATATTTT. It translates to CASSLPSNTIYF. The chain has TRBV12-3 or TRBV12-4 and TRBJ1-3; D uncertain. This CDR3 is 12 amino acids long. Trimming removed 2 bases at V and 7 bases at J, with 6 bases between.

Only a few counts were recorded for this clonotype. The rearrangement joins TRBV6-1 to TRBJ1-4, with 9 bases lining up with TRBD1. V shed 3 bases, J shed 7 bases, and the junction held 3 bases outside the gene matches. CDR3 size: 14 residues. Germline assignment: CDR1 MNHNS and CDR2 SASEGT. The chain's CDR3 is CASSEDRGPEKLFF. The CDR3 coding sequence is TGTGCCAGCAGTGAGGACAGGGGACCTGAAAAACTGTTTTTT.

CDR3 sequence: CSASLPAGTSGGDEQFF. CDR3 in DNA: TGCAGTGCTAGTCTTCCCGCAGGGACTAGCGGGGGGGATGAGCAGTTCTTC. The chain combines TRBV20-1 with TRBJ2-1; 16 bases match TRBD2. Trimming took 3 bases from V and 8 from J; bases not matched to a gene: 10. The germline V gene encodes CDR1 DFQATT and CDR2 SNEGSKA (reference sequence). CDR3 length equals 17 residues.

The rearrangement joins TRBV7-2 to TRBJ2-3, with D possibly TRBD2 on 6 matching bases. The CDR3 spans 14 residues. Per the germline V gene, CDR1 is SGHTA and CDR2 is FQGNSA. V shed 6 bases and J shed 1 base, with 11 bases lying between them. As DNA, the CDR3 is TGTGCCAGCAGTCGTGGGACTGGCACAGATACGCAGTATTTT. Protein product: CASSRGTGTDTQYF.

In its sample, this clonotype was seen a few times. The rearrangement joins TRBV20-1 to TRBJ2-5; 10 bases fit TRBD2. The trim removed 6 bases at V and 5 bases at J, leaving 9 bases unmatched. Per the germline V gene, CDR1 is DFQATT and CDR2 is SNEGSKA (reference sequence). The CDR3 is 14 residues long. The CDR3 protein is CSAVPTAGGETQYF. The DNA for the CDR3 is TGCAGTGCCGTCCCCACAGCGGGGGGGGAGACCCAGTACTTC.

The table lists this clonotype with a count of one. The V call is TRBV10-3, the J call TRBJ2-1; TRBD1 matches at 8 bases. V trimming: 6 bases; J trimming: 5 bases; junction bases outside the gene matches: 12. The germline V gene encodes CDR1 ENHRY and CDR2 SYGVKD. CDR3 length: 16 amino acids. The CDR3 DNA is TGTGCCATCAGCACCGCGGGACAGGTAATTAACAATGAGCAGTTCTTC. Its protein product is CAISTAGQVINNEQFF.

This chain links TRBV6-5 with TRBJ1-2; TRBD1 matches 11 bases. CDR3 length: 15 residues. Germline loops: CDR1 MNHEY, CDR2 SVGAGI. Trimming took 6 bases from V and 4 from J; bases not matched to a gene: 7. The CDR3: CASSGGTGGVYGYTF. CDR3 sequence (DNA): TGTGCCAGCAGCGGGGGGACAGGGGGTGTCTATGGCTACACCTTC.

This clonotype was counted between two and nine times. The rearrangement links TRBV4-2 to TRBJ1-1; the match to TRBD1 covers 9 bases. Trimming at V came to 3 bases and at J to 9 bases, leaving 11 bases not matched to a gene. The CDR3 runs 15 residues. Germline loops: CDR1 LGHNA, CDR2 YNFKEQ. As DNA, the CDR3 is TGTGCCAGCAGCCAGGCATCCGGACAGGGGAAGAAAGCTTTCTTT. This codes for CASSQASGQGKKAFF.

The gene calls are TRBV20-1 and TRBJ1-1; the D gene is possibly TRBD1 (5 bases). The V gene lost 1 base and the J gene lost 1 base, with 7 bases spanning the gap. CDR1 and CDR2 from the germline V gene are DFQATT and SNEGSKA (reference sequence). The length of the CDR3 is 13 residues. CDR3 nucleotide sequence: TGCAGTGCTAGAGGCGACAGGAACACTGAAGCTTTCTTT. This translates into CSARGDRNTEAFF.

By share, this clonotype counts as medium-sized. The V and J genes are TRBV19 and TRBJ2-5; 8 nucleotides align to TRBD1. V dropped 6 bases and J dropped 4; count of bases not matched to a gene: 10. The CDR3 covers 15 residues. Germline V CDR1 and CDR2: LNHDA, SQIVND (reference sequence). CDR3 sequence: CASSWGRTGSETQYF. The CDR3 nucleotides are TGTGCCAGTAGCTGGGGGCGGACAGGGTCAGAGACCCAGTACTTC. Together with reference TRBV19 and TRBJ2-5, the CDR3 gives the full variable domain: DGGITQSPKYLFRKEGQNVTLSCEQNLNHDAMYWYRQDPGQGLRLIYYSQIVNDFQKGDIAEGYSVSREKKESFPLTVTSAQKNPTAFYLCASSWGRTGSETQYFGPGTRLLVL.